A single sample is the source of the 28 T cell receptor beta chains below, sequenced in a study of cytomegalovirus exposure and HLA in healthy donors. Primers: 60 Vbeta forward and 13 Jbeta reverse. Measured with immunoSEQ multiplex PCR; TCRdb has only the in-frame clones, and not every one. The repertoire holds over 65,000 clones, with around 67% as singletons. The sample comprised PBMCs. Receptors originate from a woman in her forties or fifties in good health and CMV-seropositive.

The V call is TRBV30, the J call TRBJ2-1; D uncertain. V lost 3 bases, J lost 5 bases, and 5 bases lay in between. The CDR3 runs 11 residues. Germline lookup yields CDR1 GTSNPN and CDR2 SVGIG (reference sequence). The CDR3 is CAWRQHNEQFF. The DNA for the CDR3 is TGTGCCTGGAGACAGCACAATGAGCAGTTCTTC.

V is TRBV11-2 and J is TRBJ1-1, with D perhaps matching TRBD1 (5 bases). The germline V gene encodes CDR1 SGHAT and CDR2 FQNNGV. Trimming left V 5 bases short and J 4 bases short, with 14 bases between. This CDR3 comprises 14 residues. The CDR3 DNA follows: TGTGCCAGCAGCCCCGGAGGGGTAACCACTGAAGCTTTCTTT. Its protein is CASSPGGVTTEAFF.

The rearrangement links TRBV29-1 to TRBJ2-7, with a weak D call TRBD1 (6 bases). Trimming cost V 6 bases and J 4 bases, with 10 bases left between them. The CDR3 is made up of 11 amino acids. Germline values: CDR1 SQVTM, CDR2 ANQGSEA. CDR3 DNA sequence: TGCAGCGTAATACAGGGTTACGAGCAGTACTTC. As protein: CSVIQGYEQYF.

The gene calls are TRBV9 and TRBJ2-5, with unresolved D. Trimming removed 0 bases from V and 1 base from J, with 7 bases in between. This CDR3 spans 14 amino acids. Germline V gene data show CDR1 as SGDLS and CDR2 as YYNGEE. The CDR3 DNA reads as TGTGCCAGCAGCGTAGGACACCTCCAAGAGACCCAGTACTTC. Translating it yields CASSVGHLQETQYF.

V is TRBV9 and J is TRBJ2-3; 9 bases fit TRBD2. CDR3 length equals 15 residues. V was clipped by 4 bases and J by 1 base; unmatched bases: 4. Per the germline V gene, CDR1 is SGDLS and CDR2 is YYNGEE. CDR3 nucleotides: TGTGCCAGCAGCTTCTTAGCGGGGGGCACAGATACGCAGTATTTT. It translates to CASSFLAGGTDTQYF.

A note on this clone: At one boundary the junction diverges from the germline segment, which might be a read error. The chain uses TRBV7-9 and TRBJ1-1; D is ambiguous. Germline CDR1 is SEHNR and CDR2 is FQNEAQ (reference sequence). The CDR3 spans 11 residues. The CDR3, as DNA: TGTTCCAGCAGACTCTTGACTGAAGCTTTCTTT. It specifies CSSRLLTEAFF.

The chain carries TRBV2 and TRBJ2-5; 16 bases agree with TRBD2. The CDR3 extends over 19 amino acids. V lost 4 bases to trimming and J lost 5 bases; unmatched junction nucleotides: 13. CDR1 and CDR2 (germline): SNHLY, FYNNEI. The CDR3 protein is CASSATGTSGGARWETQYF. CDR3 in DNA: TGTGCCAGCAGTGCCACCGGGACTAGCGGGGGGGCACGGTGGGAGACCCAGTACTTC.

V is TRBV6-1 and J is TRBJ2-7; D possibly corresponds to TRBD2 (6 bases). The germline V and J ends were trimmed by 8 bases and 0 bases, with 11 bases remaining between them. The CDR3 runs 13 residues. Germline V gene lookup returns CDR1 MNHNS and CDR2 SASEGT. CDR3 protein: CASRQGGSYEQYV. CDR3 DNA sequence: TGTGCCAGCCGCCAGGGAGGCTCCTACGAGCAGTACGTC.

The chain joins TRBV9 to TRBJ1-5; TRBD1 matches at 7 bases. The CDR3 loop spans 14 amino acids. J gave up 6 bases and V 2 bases, and 5 bases lay outside the gene matches. Looked up from germline, CDR1 is SGDLS and CDR2 is YYNGEE. CDR3 residues: CASSVGTVFQPQHF. The CDR3 DNA sequence: TGTGCCAGCAGCGTTGGGACAGTGTTTCAGCCCCAGCATTTT.

The V call is TRBV27, the J call TRBJ1-5; D remains ambiguous. Trimming removed 3 bases from V and 9 bases from J, with 15 bases in between. There are 14 residues in the CDR3. Germline CDR1 MNHEY, CDR2 SMNVEV (reference sequence). The CDR3 nucleotides read TGTGCCAGCAGTTTGAACAGTGACCTATCGCCCCAGCATTTT. Translated: CASSLNSDLSPQHF.

This chain uses TRBV4-1 with TRBJ1-6; D unresolved. The V gene's germline CDR1 is MGHRA and CDR2 YSYEKL. Trimming took off 1 base at V and 7 bases at J, with 11 bases between the two ends. The CDR3 spans 15 residues. This chain's CDR3 is CASSQVRTENSPLHF. The CDR3 nucleotides are TGCGCCAGCAGCCAAGTCCGAACGGAGAATTCACCCCTCCACTTT.

The rearrangement uses TRBV2 and TRBJ1-1; the D gene is possibly TRBD1 (6 bases). The CDR3 spans 12 residues. Germline loops: CDR1 SNHLY, CDR2 FYNNEI. The V end lost 5 bases, the J end lost 8 bases, and 12 bases lay between the germline ends. In DNA form, the CDR3 reads TGTGCCAGCAGTACAGGGTTTACGGAAGCTTTCTTT. Translation gives CASSTGFTEAFF. Filled out from reference TRBV2 and TRBJ1-1, the complete variable domain reads EPEVTQTPSHQVTQMGQEVILRCVPISNHLYFYWYRQILGQKVEFLVSFYNNEISEKSEIFDDQFSVERPDGSNFTLKIRSTKLEDSAMYFCASSTGFTEAFFGQGTRLTVV.

This clone was recorded a few times. The chain uses TRBV6-6 and TRBJ1-2, with D perhaps TRBD1 (5 bases). Trimming removed 5 bases from V and 10 bases from J, with 14 bases in between. In germline, CDR1 is MNHNY, CDR2 SVGAGI (reference sequence). The CDR3 covers 12 residues. The CDR3 DNA follows: TGTGCCAGCAGTGGGGGGAAGGGGTTCTACACCTTC. Translation gives CASSGGKGFYTF.

The chain uses TRBV2 and TRBJ2-5, with TRBD1 matching 12 bases. J was trimmed by 4 bases and V by 7 bases; bases with no gene match: 13. The CDR3 runs to 17 residues. CDR1 is SNHLY and CDR2 is FYNNEI in the germline V gene. CDR3: CASNQPGQGALGETQYF. The CDR3 coding sequence is TGTGCCAGCAACCAACCGGGACAGGGGGCGCTGGGAGAGACCCAGTACTTC.

The chain combines TRBV11-2 with TRBJ1-1; TRBD1 is a possible D gene (5 bases). CDR1 is SGHAT, CDR2 FQNNGV, per germline. V lost 6 bases and J 0 bases, leaving 20 bases between the germline ends. This CDR3 is built from 17 residues. The CDR3 spells CASRKGRGLRMNTEAFF. CDR3 DNA: TGTGCCAGCAGAAAAGGGAGGGGTTTAAGAATGAACACTGAAGCTTTCTTT.

The chain uses TRBV5-1 and TRBJ1-1; a weak D match, TRBD1 (5 bases). V lost 0 bases to trimming and J lost 3 bases, with 9 bases between them. Looked up from germline, CDR1 is SGHRS and CDR2 is YFSETQ. CDR3 size: 14 residues. The CDR3 protein is CASSLGGGDTEAFF. In DNA, the CDR3 is TGCGCCAGCAGCTTGGGGGGCGGGGACACTGAAGCTTTCTTT.

The chain couples TRBV19 to TRBJ2-1; maybe TRBD2 (5 bases). Trimming removed 1 base from V and 10 bases from J, with 17 bases in between. Per germline, CDR1 LNHDA and CDR2 SQIVND (reference sequence). CDR3 length: 15 residues. CDR3 sequence: CASSIVGYQTGEQFF. The CDR3 bases are TGTGCCAGTAGTATAGTTGGCTATCAAACGGGGGAGCAGTTCTTC.

This clone was counted between two and nine times. This chain links TRBV19 with TRBJ1-4, with 8 bases matching TRBD1. Losses at the gene ends were 5 bases for V and 7 bases for J; bases not matched to a gene: 15. This CDR3 is built from 17 residues. Germline CDR1 LNHDA, CDR2 SQIVND (reference sequence). CDR3 sequence (DNA): TGTGCCAGTAGTTCCTCTGGACAGGGCCAGCTTAGTGAAAAACTGTTTTTT. Translating it yields CASSSSGQGQLSEKLFF.

The V gene is TRBV11-3, the J gene TRBJ1-1; 9 nucleotides agree with TRBD1. This CDR3 is built from 13 residues. V gave up 1 base and J gave up 9 bases; unmatched junction bases: 3. Germline CDR1 reads SGHNT; CDR2 reads YENEEA. The CDR3: CASSLGTGVKAFF. CDR3 in DNA: TGTGCCAGCAGCTTAGGGACAGGGGTTAAAGCTTTCTTT.

The gene calls are TRBV5-1 and TRBJ2-1, with TRBD2 matching 12 bases. J was trimmed by 4 bases and V by 2 bases; bases with no gene match: 4. Per the germline V gene, CDR1 is SGHRS and CDR2 is YFSETQ. The CDR3 loop spans 16 amino acids. CDR3 coding DNA: TGCGCCAGCAGCTTACAACTAGCGGGGGGTTACAATGAGCAGTTCTTC. Protein: CASSLQLAGGYNEQFF.

The chain joins TRBV10-3 to TRBJ1-1; TRBD1 matches 7 bases. Germline V gives CDR1 ENHRY, CDR2 SYGVKD. V lost 6 bases, J lost 2 bases, and 12 bases stayed unmatched. CDR3 length: 16 amino acids. The CDR3 loop reads CAIRGGQGGKNTEAFF. The CDR3 nucleotides read TGTGCCATCAGAGGGGGGCAGGGGGGAAAAAACACTGAAGCTTTCTTT.

The chain is built from TRBV18 and TRBJ1-5, with 7 bases lining up with TRBD1. Per the germline V gene, CDR1 is KGHSH and CDR2 is LQKENI. The CDR3 totals 15 residues. The V and J ends lost 3 bases and 5 bases, in that order; junction bases with no gene match: 7. The CDR3 loop reads CASSPRGTQDQPQHF. As DNA, the CDR3 is TGTGCCAGCTCACCCAGGGGGACTCAGGATCAGCCCCAGCATTTT.

The J gene is TRBJ1-2, the V gene TRBV19, with TRBD1 identical over 9 bases. V dropped 4 bases and J dropped 4; count of bases not matched to a gene: 7. Looked up from germline, CDR1 is LNHDA and CDR2 is SQIVND (reference sequence). This CDR3 spans 15 amino acids. The CDR3 sequence: CASSTKQGARYGYTF. The CDR3 region has the DNA TGTGCCAGTAGTACCAAACAGGGGGCTCGCTATGGCTACACCTTC.

The chain combines TRBV4-1 with TRBJ2-7, with D uncertain. The CDR3 runs 14 residues. Trimming pared 2 bases from V and 3 bases from J, leaving 11 bases between. The germline gives CDR1 MGHRA, CDR2 YSYEKL. CDR3 DNA sequence: TGCGCCAGCAGCCAACTGGCCCGATACTACGAGCAGTACTTC. Translation: CASSQLARYYEQYF.

This sequence joins TRBV25-1 and TRBJ1-6, with TRBD1 as a possible D gene (5 bases). CDR1 and CDR2 from the germline V gene are MGHDK and SYGVNS. The CDR3 extends over 16 amino acids. Trimming pared 2 bases from V and 2 bases from J, leaving 10 bases between. The CDR3 spells CASSEPGVTYNSPLHF. For the CDR3, the DNA is TGTGCCAGCAGTGAACCGGGGGTTACCTATAATTCACCCCTCCACTTT.

The genes are TRBV28 and TRBJ1-2, with D perhaps matching TRBD1 (6 bases). This CDR3 spans 15 amino acids. V gave up 6 bases and J gave up 4 bases, with 18 bases separating them. Per germline, CDR1 MDHEN and CDR2 SYDVKM. The CDR3: CASSIPQGTLYGYTF. As DNA, the CDR3 is TGTGCCAGCAGCATACCGCAGGGGACACTCTATGGCTACACCTTC.

This clone was picked up a small number of times. The rearrangement links TRBV27 to TRBJ1-2; D call uncertain. Germline V gene lookup returns CDR1 MNHEY and CDR2 SMNVEV (reference sequence). The CDR3 is made up of 13 amino acids. V was clipped by 0 bases and J by 6 bases, with 8 bases between them. DNA of the CDR3: TGTGCCAGCAGTTTATCCGTACAGAATGGCTACACCTTC. It specifies CASSLSVQNGYTF.

The chain joins TRBV7-9 to TRBJ1-1; a weak D match, TRBD1 (5 bases). The CDR3 is made up of 18 amino acids. V was shortened by 5 bases and J by 4 bases, with 26 bases between the two germline ends. Germline values: CDR1 SEHNR, CDR2 FQNEAQ (reference sequence). In DNA form, the CDR3 reads TGTGCCAGCAGCCTCCGCGTAGGCACAAGGACAATGTTCACTGAAGCTTTCTTT. This translates into CASSLRVGTRTMFTEAFF.